This T cell receptor (beta chain) was sequenced for a study of blood T cells in healthy people across ages. With a J-beta primer mix and a sample-barcoded 5' primer, a second PCR ran about 7 to 12 cycles. Researchers report that a template-switch adaptor with 12 random nucleotides tagged each cDNA molecule. TCRdb processed the 5' RACE reads anew with MiXCR; each CDR3 protein has one entry. The sample includes fewer than 750,000 distinct CDR3 sequences, over 40% of them seen just once. The CDR3 is 16 residues long. Trimming cost V 0 bases and J 4 bases, with 13 bases left between them. The germline V gene encodes CDR1 MRHNA and CDR2 SNTAGT. This clonotype was counted a few times. What it recognizes is unknown. Study-wide results and limits: Long-lived donors had more naive CD4+ cells and higher diversity than aged donors. It was held that the diversity estimates obtained from one million T cells were underestimates.

Samples each had at least 6 micrograms of total RNA extracted. The chain is built from TRBV6-4 and TRBJ2-1; D possibly matches TRBD1 or TRBD2 (5 bases each). The clonotype originates from a woman older than 75 in good health. Sequencing input: blood. CDR3 in amino acids: CASSDSGGEPYNEQFF. For the CDR3, the DNA is TGTGCCAGCAGTGACTCTGGGGGAGAACCATACAATGAGCAGTTCTTC.